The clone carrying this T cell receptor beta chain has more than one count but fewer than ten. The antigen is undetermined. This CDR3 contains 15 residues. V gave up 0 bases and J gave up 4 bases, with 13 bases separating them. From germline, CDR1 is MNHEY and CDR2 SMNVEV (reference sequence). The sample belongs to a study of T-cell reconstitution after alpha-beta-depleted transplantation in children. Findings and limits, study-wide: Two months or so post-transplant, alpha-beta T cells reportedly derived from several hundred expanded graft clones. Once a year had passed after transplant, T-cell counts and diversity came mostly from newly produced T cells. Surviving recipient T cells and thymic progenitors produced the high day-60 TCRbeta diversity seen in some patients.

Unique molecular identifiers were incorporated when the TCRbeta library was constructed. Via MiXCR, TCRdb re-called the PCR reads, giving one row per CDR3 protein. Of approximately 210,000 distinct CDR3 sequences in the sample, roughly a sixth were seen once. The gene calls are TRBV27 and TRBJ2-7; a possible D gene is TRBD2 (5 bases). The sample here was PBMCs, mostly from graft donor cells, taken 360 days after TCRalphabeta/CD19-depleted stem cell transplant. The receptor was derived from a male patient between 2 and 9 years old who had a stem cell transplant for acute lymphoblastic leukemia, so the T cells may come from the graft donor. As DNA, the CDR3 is TGTGCCAGCAGTTTATCGTCTAGCCTGGGTTACGAGCAGTACTTC. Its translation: CASSLSSSLGYEQYF.